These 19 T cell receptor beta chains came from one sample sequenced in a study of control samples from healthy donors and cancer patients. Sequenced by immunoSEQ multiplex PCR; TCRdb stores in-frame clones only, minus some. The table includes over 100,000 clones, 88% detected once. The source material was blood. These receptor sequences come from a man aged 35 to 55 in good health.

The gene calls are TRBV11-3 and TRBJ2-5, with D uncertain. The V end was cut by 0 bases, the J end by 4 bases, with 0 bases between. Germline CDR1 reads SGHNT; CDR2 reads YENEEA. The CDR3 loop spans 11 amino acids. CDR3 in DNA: TGTGCCAGCAGCTTAGAAGAGACCCAGTACTTC. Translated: CASSLEETQYF.

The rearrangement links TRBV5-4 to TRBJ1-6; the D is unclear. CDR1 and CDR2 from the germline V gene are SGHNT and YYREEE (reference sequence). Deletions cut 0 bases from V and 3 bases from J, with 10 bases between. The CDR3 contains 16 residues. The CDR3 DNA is TGTGCCAGCAGCTTGGGCCCCGGGGACTATAATTCACCCCTCCACTTT. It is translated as CASSLGPGDYNSPLHF.

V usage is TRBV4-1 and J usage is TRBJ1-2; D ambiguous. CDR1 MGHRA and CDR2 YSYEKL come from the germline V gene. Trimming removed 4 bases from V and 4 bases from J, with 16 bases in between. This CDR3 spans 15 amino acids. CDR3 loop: CASSPWTGSLYGYTF. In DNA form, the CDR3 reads TGCGCCAGCAGCCCATGGACCGGCAGTCTCTATGGCTACACCTTC.

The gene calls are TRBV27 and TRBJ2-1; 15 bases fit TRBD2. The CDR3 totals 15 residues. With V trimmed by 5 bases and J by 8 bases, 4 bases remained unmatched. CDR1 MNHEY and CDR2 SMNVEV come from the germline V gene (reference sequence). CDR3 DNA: TGTGCCAGCAGTATAGGACTAGCGGGGGGGGATGAGCAGTTCTTC. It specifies CASSIGLAGGDEQFF.

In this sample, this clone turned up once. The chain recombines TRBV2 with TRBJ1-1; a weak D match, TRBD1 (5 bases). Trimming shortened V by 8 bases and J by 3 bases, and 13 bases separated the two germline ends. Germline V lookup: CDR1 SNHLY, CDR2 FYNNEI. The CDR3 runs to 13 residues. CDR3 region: CASVRGGDTEAFF. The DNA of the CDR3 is TGTGCCAGCGTCCGGGGGGGTGACACTGAAGCTTTCTTT.

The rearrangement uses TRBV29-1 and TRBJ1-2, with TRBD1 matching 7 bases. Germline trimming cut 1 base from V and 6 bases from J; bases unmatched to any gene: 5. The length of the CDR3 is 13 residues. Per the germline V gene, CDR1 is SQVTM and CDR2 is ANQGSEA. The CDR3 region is CSVEVRGSDGYTF. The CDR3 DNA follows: TGCAGCGTTGAAGTCAGGGGGAGTGATGGCTACACCTTC. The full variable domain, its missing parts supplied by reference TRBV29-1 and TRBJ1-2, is SAVISQKPSRDICQRGTSLTIQCQVDSQVTMMFWYRQQPGQSLTLIATANQGSEATYESGFVIDKFPISRPNLTFSTLTVSNMSPEDSSIYLCSVEVRGSDGYTFGSGTRLTVV.

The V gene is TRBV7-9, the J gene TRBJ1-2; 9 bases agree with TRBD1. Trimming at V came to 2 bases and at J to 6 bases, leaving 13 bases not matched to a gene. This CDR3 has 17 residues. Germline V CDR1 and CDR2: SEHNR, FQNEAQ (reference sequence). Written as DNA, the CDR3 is TGTGCCAGCAGCTTAATGACAGGGGGTAAGGGCATTCATGGCTACACCTTC. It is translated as CASSLMTGGKGIHGYTF. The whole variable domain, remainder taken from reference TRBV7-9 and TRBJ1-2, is DTGVSQNPRHKITKRGQNVTFRCDPISEHNRLYWYRQTLGQGPEFLTYFQNEAQLEKSRLLSDRFSAERPKGSFSTLEIQRTEQGDSAMYLCASSLMTGGKGIHGYTFGSGTRLTVV.

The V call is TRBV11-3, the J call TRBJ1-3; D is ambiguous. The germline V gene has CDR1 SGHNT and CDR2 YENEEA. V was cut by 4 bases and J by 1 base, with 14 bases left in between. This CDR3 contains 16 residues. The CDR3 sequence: CASSYSGSMSGNTIYF. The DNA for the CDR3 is TGTGCCAGCAGCTACTCGGGGTCTATGTCTGGAAACACCATATATTTT.

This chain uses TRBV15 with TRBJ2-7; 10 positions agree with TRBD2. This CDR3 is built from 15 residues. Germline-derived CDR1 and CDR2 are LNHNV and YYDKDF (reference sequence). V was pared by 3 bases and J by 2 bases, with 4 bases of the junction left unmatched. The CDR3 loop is CATSRGAGGTYEQYF. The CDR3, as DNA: TGTGCCACCAGCAGGGGAGCGGGGGGGACCTACGAGCAGTACTTC.

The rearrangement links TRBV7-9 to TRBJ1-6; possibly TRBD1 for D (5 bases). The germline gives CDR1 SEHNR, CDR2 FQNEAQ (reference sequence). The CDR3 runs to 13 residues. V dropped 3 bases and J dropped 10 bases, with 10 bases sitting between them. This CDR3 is CASSFPGKSPLHF. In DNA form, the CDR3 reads TGTGCCAGCAGCTTCCCAGGGAAATCACCCCTCCACTTT. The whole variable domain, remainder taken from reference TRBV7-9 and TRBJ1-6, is DTGVSQNPRHKITKRGQNVTFRCDPISEHNRLYWYRQTLGQGPEFLTYFQNEAQLEKSRLLSDRFSAERPKGSFSTLEIQRTEQGDSAMYLCASSFPGKSPLHFGNGTRLTVT.

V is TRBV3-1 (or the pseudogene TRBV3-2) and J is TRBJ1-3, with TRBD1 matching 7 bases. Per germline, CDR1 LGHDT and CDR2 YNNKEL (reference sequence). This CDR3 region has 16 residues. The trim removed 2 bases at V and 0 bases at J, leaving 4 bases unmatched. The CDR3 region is CASSQSQGGSGNTIYF. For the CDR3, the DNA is TGTGCCAGCAGCCAAAGCCAGGGGGGCTCTGGAAACACCATATATTTT.

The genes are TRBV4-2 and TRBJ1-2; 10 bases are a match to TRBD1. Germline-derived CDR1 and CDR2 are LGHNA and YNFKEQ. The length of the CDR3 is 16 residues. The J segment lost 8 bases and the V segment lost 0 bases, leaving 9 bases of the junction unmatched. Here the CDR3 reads CASSQDATGGVIGYTF. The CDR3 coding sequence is TGTGCCAGCAGCCAAGATGCGACAGGGGGCGTCATCGGCTACACCTTC.

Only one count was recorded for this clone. The CDR3, as DNA: TGTGCCAGCAGCGTAACAGAGGGAAACACCGGGGAGCTGTTTTTT. Residues: CASSVTEGNTGELFF. The chain links TRBV9 to TRBJ2-2; a possible D gene is TRBD2 (5 bases). The CDR3 covers 15 residues. The germline gives CDR1 SGDLS, CDR2 YYNGEE. V lost 1 base and J lost 2, with 9 bases in between.

CDR3 loop: CASRVQGASTEAFF. Here the CDR3 DNA reads TGTGCCAGCAGAGTACAGGGGGCTAGCACTGAAGCTTTCTTT. V and J are TRBV6-4 and TRBJ1-1; 9 bases agree with TRBD1. Germline V CDR1 and CDR2: MRHNA, SNTAGT. This CDR3 contains 14 residues. Trimming at V came to 6 bases and at J to 4 bases, leaving 6 bases not matched to a gene.

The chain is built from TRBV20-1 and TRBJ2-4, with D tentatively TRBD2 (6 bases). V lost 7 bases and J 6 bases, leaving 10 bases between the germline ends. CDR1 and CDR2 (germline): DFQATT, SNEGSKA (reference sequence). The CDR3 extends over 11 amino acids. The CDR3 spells CSGYGGNIQYF. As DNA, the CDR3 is TGCAGTGGCTACGGGGGAAACATTCAGTACTTC.

The CDR3 nucleotides read TGCAGCGTTGCCGGACAGTCGAACACCGGGGAGCTGTTTTTT. It encodes CSVAGQSNTGELFF. The chain uses TRBV29-1 and TRBJ2-2, with D maybe TRBD1 (6 bases). V shed 4 bases and J shed 0 bases, with 9 bases lying between them. Per the germline V gene, CDR1 is SQVTM and CDR2 is ANQGSEA. CDR3 length: 14 residues.

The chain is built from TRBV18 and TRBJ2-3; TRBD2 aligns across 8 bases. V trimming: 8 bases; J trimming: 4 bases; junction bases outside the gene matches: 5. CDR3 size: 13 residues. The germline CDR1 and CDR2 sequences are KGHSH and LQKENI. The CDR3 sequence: CASRAGVSDTQYF. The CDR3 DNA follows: TGTGCCAGCCGAGCGGGGGTTTCAGATACGCAGTATTTT.

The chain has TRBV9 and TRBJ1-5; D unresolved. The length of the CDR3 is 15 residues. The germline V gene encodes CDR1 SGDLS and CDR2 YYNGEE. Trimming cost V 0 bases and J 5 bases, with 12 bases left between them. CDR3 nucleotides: TGTGCCAGCAGCGTAGGATCCGGGTCGGATCAGCCCCAGCATTTT. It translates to CASSVGSGSDQPQHF.

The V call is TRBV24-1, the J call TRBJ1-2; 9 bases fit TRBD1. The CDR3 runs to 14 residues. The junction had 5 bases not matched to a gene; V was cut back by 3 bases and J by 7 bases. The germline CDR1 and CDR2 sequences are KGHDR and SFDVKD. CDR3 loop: CATSDQDRGRGYTF. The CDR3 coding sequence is TGTGCCACCAGTGATCAGGACAGGGGCCGTGGCTACACCTTC.